A selection of T cell receptor beta chains follows, all from one sample in a study of breast tumors, draining lymph nodes, adjacent tissues. TCRdb redid the calling of the multiplex PCR reads with MiXCR, one entry per CDR3 protein. The sample shows fewer than 250,000 distinct CDR3 sequences, roughly 30% of them seen only once. The sequencing sample was made of axillary lymph node tissue. These receptors were taken from a female donor with breast cancer. Some clones in this sample may be carry-over from other donors' samples. Both conserved end residues are part of each CDR3. The D gene is left open where the match is weak. Clone size is not always given. Where it is, it says once, few, many or a class for expanded clones.

v_call	d_call	j_call	clone_size	cdr3_nt	cdr3_aa
TRBV19	-	TRBJ1-3	-	TGTGCCAGTAGTCCGTGGGACCAGTACTATGGCTACACCATATATTTT	CASSPWDQYYGYTIYF
TRBV15	TRBD2	TRBJ2-1	many	TGTGCCACCAGCAGGGATACTAGCGGGAGGGACAATGAGCAGTTCTTC	CATSRDTSGRDNEQFF
TRBV19	-	TRBJ1-1	-	TGTGCCAGTAGCCCCGGGACACCGAACACTGAAGCTTTCTTT	CASSPGTPNTEAFF
TRBV27	-	TRBJ2-7	many	TGTGCCAGCAGTTCGTACTACGAGCAGTACTTC	CASSSYYEQYF
TRBV10-2	-	TRBJ1-2	many	TGCGCCAGCAGTGAGAGGAGGGATGGCTACACCTTC	CASSERRDGYTF
TRBV5-1	-	TRBJ2-5	many	TGCGCCAGCAGCTTGGGGGACTCCAGACGGGAGACCCAGTACTTC	CASSLGDSRRETQYF
TRBV24-1	-	TRBJ1-2	-	TGTGCCACCGGCCCGAGCGGGAATGGCTACACCTTC	CATGPSGNGYTF
TRBV12-3/TRBV12-4	-	TRBJ2-7	-	TGTGCCAGCAGTTTCCTCAGGGGAGAGCGCGAGCAGTACTTC	CASSFLRGEREQYF
TRBV10-3	TRBD1	TRBJ1-4	many	TGTGCCATCAAAGGACAGGGGAACGAAAAACTGTTTTTT	CAIKGQGNEKLFF
TRBV6-2/TRBV6-3	TRBD2	TRBJ2-7	many	TGTGCCAGCAAGATACTAGCGGGAGATTGGGTCGAGCAGTACTTC	CASKILAGDWVEQYF
TRBV2	TRBD2	TRBJ2-7	-	TGTGCCGGCAGTGATGGGAGGGCCCCCGTGGGGGAGCAGTACTTC	CAGSDGRAPVGEQYF
TRBV20-1	TRBD2	TRBJ2-2	many	TGCAGTGCTAGAGATCCTAGCGGGAGGGACCGGGAGCTGTTTTTT	CSARDPSGRDRELFF
TRBV4-1	-	TRBJ2-5	many	TGCGCCAGCAGCCATATCCAAGAGACCCAGTACTTC	CASSHIQETQYF
TRBV3-1	TRBD2	TRBJ2-2	many	TGTGCCAGCAGCCAAGGGTGGGGGGGAGCGTCCGGGGAGCTGTTTTTT	CASSQGWGGASGELFF
TRBV12-3/TRBV12-4	-	TRBJ1-1	few	TGTGCCAGCAGTTTAAGTCCCCCCGCTGAAGCTTTCTTT	CASSLSPPAEAFF
TRBV28	TRBD2	TRBJ2-7	many	TGTGCCAGCAGGGGGGGGAACAGGTACGAGCAGTACTTC	CASRGGNRYEQYF
TRBV7-8	-	TRBJ2-6	many	TGTGCCAGCAGCTTAGTAGGACGGGGACGCTCTGGGGCCAACGTCCTGACTTTC	CASSLVGRGRSGANVLTF
TRBV6-1	TRBD1	TRBJ1-3	many	TGTGCCAGCAGTGAAGCGCCCGGGACAGGTGGAAACACCATATATTTT	CASSEAPGTGGNTIYF